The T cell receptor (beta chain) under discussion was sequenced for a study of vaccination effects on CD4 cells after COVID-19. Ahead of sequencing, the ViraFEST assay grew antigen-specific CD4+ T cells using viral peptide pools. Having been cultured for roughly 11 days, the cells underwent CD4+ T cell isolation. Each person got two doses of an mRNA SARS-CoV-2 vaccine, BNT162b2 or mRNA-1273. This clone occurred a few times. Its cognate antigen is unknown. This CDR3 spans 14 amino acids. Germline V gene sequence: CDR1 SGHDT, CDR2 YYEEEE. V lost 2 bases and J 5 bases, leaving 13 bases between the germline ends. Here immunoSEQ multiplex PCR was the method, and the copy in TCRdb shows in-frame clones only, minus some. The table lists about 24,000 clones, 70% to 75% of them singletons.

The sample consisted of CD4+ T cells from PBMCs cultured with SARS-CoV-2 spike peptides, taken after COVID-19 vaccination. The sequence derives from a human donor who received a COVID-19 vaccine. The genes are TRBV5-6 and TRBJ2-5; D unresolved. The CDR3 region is CASSFDSGLETQYF. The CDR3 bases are TGTGCCAGCAGCTTCGATTCTGGGCTGGAGACCCAGTACTTC. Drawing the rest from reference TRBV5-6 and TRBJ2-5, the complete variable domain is DAGVTQSPTHLIKTRGQQVTLRCSPKSGHDTVSWYQQALGQGPQFIFQYYEEEERQRGNFPDRFSGHQFPNYSSELNVNALLLGDSALYLCASSFDSGLETQYFGPGTRLLVL.